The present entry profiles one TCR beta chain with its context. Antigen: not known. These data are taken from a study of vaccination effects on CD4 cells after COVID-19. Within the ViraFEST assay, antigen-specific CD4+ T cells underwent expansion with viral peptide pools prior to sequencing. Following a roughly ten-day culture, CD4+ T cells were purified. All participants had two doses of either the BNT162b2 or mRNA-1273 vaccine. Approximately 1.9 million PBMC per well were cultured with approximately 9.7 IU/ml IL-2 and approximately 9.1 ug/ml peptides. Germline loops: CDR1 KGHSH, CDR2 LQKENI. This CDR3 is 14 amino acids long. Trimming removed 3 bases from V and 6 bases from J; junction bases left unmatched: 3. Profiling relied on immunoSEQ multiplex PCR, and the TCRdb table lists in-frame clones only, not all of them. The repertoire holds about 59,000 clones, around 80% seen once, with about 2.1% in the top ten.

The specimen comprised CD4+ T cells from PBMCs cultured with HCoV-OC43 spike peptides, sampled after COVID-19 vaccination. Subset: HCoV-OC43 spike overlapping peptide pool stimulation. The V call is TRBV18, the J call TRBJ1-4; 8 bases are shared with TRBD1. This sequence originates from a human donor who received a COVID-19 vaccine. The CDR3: CASSPIQGDEKLFF. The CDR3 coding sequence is TGTGCCAGCTCACCTATACAGGGGGATGAAAAACTGTTTTTT.